These 5 T cell receptor beta chains originate from one sample sequenced in a study of blood T cell repertoires in COVID-19. The assay was immunoSEQ multiplex PCR, and TCRdb's table has in-frame clones only and misses some. The sample lists some 41,000 clones; roughly nine tenths were seen once. The sample taken for sequencing was peripheral blood. The receptor source for this set is a woman in her thirties in a cohort sampled during active COVID-19.

In its sample, this clone was seen a few times. The J gene is TRBJ2-7, the V gene TRBV7-9; 8 bases are shared with TRBD1. The CDR3 sequence is 14 residues long. Per the germline V gene, CDR1 is SEHNR and CDR2 is FQNEAQ (reference sequence). The V and J ends lost 1 base and 2 bases, in that order; junction bases with no gene match: 1. CDR3 DNA: TGTGCCAGCAGCTTAGAGGACAGGGCCTACGAGCAGTACTTC. Translating it yields CASSLEDRAYEQYF.

The rearrangement joins TRBV21-1 to TRBJ2-7; the D call of TRBD2 is as the table states it, not checked on the DNA. TRBV21-1 is marked as a pseudogene. The CDR3 has 15 amino acids. CDR3 region: CASSKAPPGSYEQYF. Written as DNA, the CDR3 is TGTGCCAGCAGCAAAGCGCCGCCGGGGAGCTACGAGCAGTACTTC.

J is TRBJ2-5 and V is TRBV4-2; D is perhaps TRBD2 (6 bases). V lost 1 base, J lost 4 bases, and 10 bases lay in between. The CDR3 consists of 14 residues. Germline lookup yields CDR1 LGHNA and CDR2 YNFKEQ. The CDR3 DNA follows: TGTGCCAGCAGCCAAGGAAGAGCGGGAGAGACCCAGTACTTC. This sequence encodes CASSQGRAGETQYF.

V usage is TRBV7-8 and J usage is TRBJ2-3; no definite D call. This CDR3 spans 15 amino acids. V lost 5 bases and J 1 base, leaving 13 bases between the germline ends. Germline V gene lookup returns CDR1 SGHVS and CDR2 FQNEAQ. CDR3 sequence reads: CASSPRQARTDTQYF. Written as DNA, the CDR3 is TGTGCCAGCAGCCCTCGGCAGGCACGCACAGATACGCAGTATTTT.

CDR3 nucleotide sequence: TGTGCCAGCAGTGTAGCGGGAGTTGCGGATACGCAGTATTTT. This codes for CASSVAGVADTQYF. The chain links TRBV2 to TRBJ2-3; 9 bases are shared with TRBD2. J gave up 6 bases and V 4 bases, and 5 bases lay outside the gene matches. Germline V gene lookup returns CDR1 SNHLY and CDR2 FYNNEI. The CDR3 length is 14 residues.